This TCR beta chain was sequenced for a study of identical twins. TCRdb reprocessed the 5' RACE reads with MiXCR, giving one entry per CDR3 protein. Of hundreds of thousands of distinct CDR3 sequences listed, around 20% were seen once; the top ten hold approximately 0.5%. CDR3 length: 19 amino acids. Germline assignment: CDR1 MGHRA and CDR2 YSYEKL. J was trimmed by 0 bases and V by 2 bases; bases with no gene match: 8. Only a few counts were recorded for this clonotype. These data are also associated with another study on yellow fever vaccine responses in identical twins.

Material: CD4+ T cells sorted from blood. The V call is TRBV4-1, the J call TRBJ2-1; 12 bases are shared with TRBD1. This receptor was obtained from a woman aged 18-29 years in good health. CDR3 loop: CASSQWGQGAPSSYNEQFF. The CDR3 region has the DNA TGCGCCAGCAGCCAATGGGGACAGGGGGCCCCGAGCTCCTACAATGAGCAGTTCTTC.